These 23 T cell receptor beta chains share one sample of origin, sequenced in a study of cytomegalovirus exposure and HLA in healthy donors (dated by TCRdb to about 2017). Receptor libraries were prepared by the immunoSEQ multiplex PCR assay. What TCRdb holds here is the immuneACCESS table cut down to in-frame rearrangements. Part of the clones is not present; checked against another copy, under half of the missing clones reflect an unresolved V gene, and the others are unexplained. Counted in this sample were some 120,000 clones; approximately 94% of them appeared once. The ten top clones hold roughly 1.2% of the sample. Sequenced material: PBMCs. Every receptor here comes from a woman in her late teens or twenties in good health and CMV-seronegative.

Concerning this clone: One end of the junction is discordant with germline, which a read error may explain. The gene calls are TRBV4-1 and TRBJ2-1; 7 nucleotides match TRBD2. The germline CDR1 and CDR2 sequences are MGHRA and YSYEKL. This CDR3 is 13 amino acids long. The CDR3 reads CTSSRTRHNEQFF. CDR3 in DNA: TGCACCAGCAGCCGGACTAGACACAATGAGCAGTTCTTC.

This sequence joins TRBV18 and TRBJ1-5; no clear D. The CDR3 extends over 13 amino acids. The V gene's germline CDR1 is KGHSH and CDR2 LQKENI. V was cut by 3 bases and J by 5 bases, with 8 bases left in between. The chain's CDR3 is CASSPGGDQPQHF. CDR3 DNA: TGTGCCAGCTCACCCGGCGGGGATCAGCCCCAGCATTTT.

V usage is TRBV6-5 and J usage is TRBJ2-1; 7 bases are a match to TRBD2. Germline assignment: CDR1 MNHEY and CDR2 SVGAGI. The CDR3 contains 15 residues. J gave up 3 bases and V 6 bases, and 8 bases lay outside the gene matches. The CDR3 loop is CASSPGGLIYNEQFF. The CDR3 DNA reads as TGTGCCAGCAGCCCCGGGGGGTTGATCTACAATGAGCAGTTCTTC.

This rearrangement joins TRBV7-3 to TRBJ2-3; 8 bases are shared with TRBD2. Germline V gene data show CDR1 as SGHTA and CDR2 as FQGTGA. Trimming removed 6 bases from V and 5 bases from J; junction bases left unmatched: 7. This CDR3 region has 14 residues. The CDR3 DNA reads TGTGCCAGCAGTTCCGGACTAGCAAAAGATACGCAGTATTTT. Its translation: CASSSGLAKDTQYF.

The gene calls are TRBV5-1 and TRBJ2-3; D is possibly TRBD2 (6 bases). CDR3 length equals 13 residues. Trimming cost V 0 bases and J 7 bases, with 9 bases left between them. Germline-derived CDR1 and CDR2 are SGHRS and YFSETQ. In DNA, the CDR3 is TGCGCCAGCAGCTTGGACCGGGAGAATACGCAGTATTTT. It encodes CASSLDRENTQYF.

This sequence joins TRBV29-1 and TRBJ2-5; D possibly corresponds to TRBD2 (5 bases). Trimming left V 6 bases short and J 2 bases short, with 16 bases between. CDR1 SQVTM and CDR2 ANQGSEA come from the germline V gene. The CDR3 loop spans 14 amino acids. CDR3 region: CSVAPGVLQETQYF. In nucleotides, the CDR3 is TGCAGCGTCGCACCCGGGGTTCTACAAGAGACCCAGTACTTC.

The gene calls are TRBV2 and TRBJ2-1, with 7 nucleotides matching TRBD2. This CDR3 has 16 residues. Per germline, CDR1 SNHLY and CDR2 FYNNEI. V trimming: 6 bases; J trimming: 10 bases; junction bases outside the gene matches: 18. The CDR3 spells CASRGILAEASGEQFF. DNA for the CDR3: TGTGCCAGCAGGGGGATCCTAGCGGAGGCCTCGGGGGAGCAGTTCTTC.

The J gene is TRBJ2-5, the V gene TRBV9; maybe TRBD1 (6 bases). Germline V CDR1 and CDR2: SGDLS, YYNGEE. Trimming left V 4 bases short and J 5 bases short, with 24 bases between. This CDR3 is 17 amino acids long. In nucleotides, the CDR3 is TGTGCCAGCAGCTTTAGGGGGTCAGGGGCGCTTCTGGAGACCCAGTACTTC. This gives the protein CASSFRGSGALLETQYF.

This chain links TRBV6-5 with TRBJ1-1; 8 nucleotides agree with TRBD1. The CDR3 runs to 14 residues. With V trimmed by 6 bases and J by 4 bases, 7 bases remained unmatched. Germline V CDR1 and CDR2: MNHEY, SVGAGI. Written as DNA, the CDR3 is TGTGCCAGCAGCCCCACAGGGGGGGGCACTGAAGCTTTCTTT. It encodes CASSPTGGGTEAFF.

The chain links TRBV5-1 to TRBJ1-3; 7 bases match TRBD1. V dropped 4 bases and J dropped 4; count of bases not matched to a gene: 8. The CDR3 sequence is 15 residues long. Germline CDR1 and CDR2: SGHRS and YFSETQ. The DNA of the CDR3 is TGCGCCAGCAGCCCAGGACAGGCTGCCGGAAACACCATATATTTT. It translates to CASSPGQAAGNTIYF.

V and J are TRBV2 and TRBJ2-5, with 8 bases matching TRBD2. The CDR3 spans 17 residues. J lost 2 bases, V lost 6 bases, and 14 bases had no gene match. Germline CDR1 and CDR2: SNHLY and FYNNEI. In DNA form, the CDR3 reads TGTGCCAGCAGGAAGTATGGCGGGAGGAACCTTCAAGAGACCCAGTACTTC. Translation gives CASRKYGGRNLQETQYF.

The chain is built from TRBV4-1 and TRBJ1-1, with TRBD1 as a possible D gene (5 bases). Per germline, CDR1 MGHRA and CDR2 YSYEKL. Deletions cut 3 bases from V and 1 base from J, with 9 bases between. The CDR3 has 14 amino acids. CDR3 region: CASSQGLTNTEAFF. The CDR3 nucleotides read TGCGCCAGCAGCCAGGGACTGACGAACACTGAAGCTTTCTTT.

The chain uses TRBV7-9 and TRBJ1-5; the D gene is possibly TRBD1 (6 bases). V dropped 3 bases and J dropped 3 bases, with 12 bases sitting between them. Germline V gene sequence: CDR1 SEHNR, CDR2 FQNEAQ (reference sequence). The CDR3 sequence is 15 residues long. The CDR3 coding sequence is TGTGCCAGCAGCTTGTCCGGACAGTACAATCAGCCCCAGCATTTT. This translates into CASSLSGQYNQPQHF.

The rearrangement uses TRBV10-3 and TRBJ1-3; 8 nucleotides match TRBD1. Germline assignment: CDR1 ENHRY and CDR2 SYGVKD. V trimming: 6 bases; J trimming: 0 bases; junction bases outside the gene matches: 4. The CDR3 sequence is 15 residues long. In DNA, the CDR3 is TGTGCCATCAGAGGAGACAGGGGCTCTGGAAACACCATATATTTT. The encoded protein is CAIRGDRGSGNTIYF.

The chain couples TRBV6-1 to TRBJ1-2; D gene ambiguous. This CDR3 region has 13 residues. V gave up 6 bases and J gave up 8 bases, with 16 bases separating them. Germline V gene lookup returns CDR1 MNHNS and CDR2 SASEGT. The CDR3 sequence: CASSDVSRIGYTF. CDR3 nucleotides: TGTGCCAGCAGCGACGTTAGCCGCATCGGCTACACCTTC.

V and J are TRBV4-1 and TRBJ1-4; 7 bases match TRBD1. Trimming removed 0 bases from V and 7 bases from J; junction bases left unmatched: 5. Germline CDR1 is MGHRA and CDR2 is YSYEKL. The CDR3 covers 15 residues. The CDR3 DNA reads as TGCGCCAGCAGCCAAGATACAGGGGCCCCTGAAAAACTGTTTTTT. It translates to CASSQDTGAPEKLFF.

The rearrangement uses TRBV28 and TRBJ1-2; the D is unclear. This CDR3 region has 12 residues. V was cut by 10 bases and J by 3 bases, with 12 bases left in between. The germline CDR1 and CDR2 sequences are MDHEN and SYDVKM. CDR3 coding DNA: TGTGCCACCACGAGGGAGGACTATGGCTACACCTTC. Translated: CATTREDYGYTF.

The V and J genes are TRBV7-2 and TRBJ1-6, with D possibly being TRBD1 (5 bases). V lost 2 bases to trimming and J lost 10 bases, with 15 bases between them. The CDR3 covers 15 residues. CDR1 and CDR2 from the germline V gene are SGHTA and FQGNSA. This chain's CDR3 is CASSLQQPGGSPLHF. The DNA of the CDR3 is TGTGCCAGCAGCTTACAACAGCCGGGGGGATCACCCCTCCACTTT.

The V and J genes are TRBV6-5 and TRBJ2-3; a weak D match, TRBD2 (6 bases). The CDR3 is 14 amino acids. Germline values: CDR1 MNHEY, CDR2 SVGAGI. Trimming took off 5 bases at V and 6 bases at J, with 15 bases between the two ends. The CDR3 DNA reads as TGTGCCAGCAGTACGATACTAGCAACGGATACGCAGTATTTT. Residues: CASSTILATDTQYF.

This sequence joins TRBV28 and TRBJ1-4; 10 bases map to TRBD1. This CDR3 is built from 15 residues. Germline V gives CDR1 MDHEN, CDR2 SYDVKM. V lost 2 bases, J lost 7 bases, and 4 bases stayed unmatched. This chain's CDR3 is CASSLRTGGFEKLFF. CDR3 coding DNA: TGTGCCAGCAGTTTAAGGACAGGGGGATTTGAAAAACTGTTTTTT. The variable domain in full, with the rest retrieved from reference TRBV28 and TRBJ1-4, is DVKVTQSSRYLVKRTGEKVFLECVQDMDHENMFWYRQDPGLGLRLIYFSYDVKMKEKGDIPEGYSVSREKKERFSLILESASTNQTSMYLCASSLRTGGFEKLFFGSGTQLSVL.

This chain connects TRBV7-3 to TRBJ2-2; TRBD1 matches 9 bases. Germline V gene lookup returns CDR1 SGHTA and CDR2 FQGTGA. The V segment lost 5 bases and the J segment 3 bases; nucleotides outside the gene matches: 4. This CDR3 is built from 15 residues. DNA of the CDR3: TGTGCCAGCAGCCTGGACAGGGGTGACACCGGGGAGCTGTTTTTT. Protein sequence: CASSLDRGDTGELFF.

This chain links TRBV10-3 with TRBJ2-3; 11 bases line up with TRBD2. The CDR3 has 16 residues. J lost 0 bases, V lost 6 bases, and 5 bases had no gene match. Looked up from germline, CDR1 is ENHRY and CDR2 is SYGVKD. CDR3 sequence: CAIREGTSGSTDTQYF. CDR3 nucleotides: TGTGCCATCAGGGAAGGGACTAGCGGAAGCACAGATACGCAGTATTTT.

The chain joins TRBV5-6 to TRBJ2-3, with unresolved D. Trimming took 4 bases from V and 4 from J, leaving 10 bases between them. The CDR3 length is 13 residues. Germline CDR1 is SGHDT and CDR2 is YYEEEE. The CDR3 loop reads CASSAPGPDTQYF. DNA of the CDR3: TGTGCCAGCAGCGCCCCGGGTCCAGATACGCAGTATTTT.